Each of the 32 T cell receptor beta chains below was sequenced from the same sample in a study of identical twins. TCRdb itself ran the 5' RACE reads through MiXCR, one entry per CDR3 protein. The repertoire consists of hundreds of thousands of distinct CDR3 sequences, with roughly 20% occurring once and the leading ten covering roughly 4%. The sample also formed part of further work on T cells expressing NK-cell markers.

Sequenced: PBMCs. The source is a young woman in good health.

This clonotype was picked up many times. This chain joins TRBV20-1 and TRBJ2-1; 9 positions agree with TRBD2. J lost 1 base, V lost 1 base, and 2 bases had no gene match. Per germline, CDR1 DFQATT and CDR2 SNEGSKA (reference sequence). The CDR3 contains 15 residues. DNA of the CDR3: TGCAGTGCTAGAGGGGGACTAGCATCCTACAATGAGCAGTTCTTC. This gives the protein CSARGGLASYNEQFF.

V usage is TRBV10-3 and J usage is TRBJ2-5; D remains ambiguous. Between the trimmed V and J ends, which lost 10 bases and 4 bases, there was a span of 19 bases. In germline, CDR1 is ENHRY, CDR2 SYGVKD. This CDR3 has 14 residues. The chain's CDR3 is CATTVGPPRETQYF. For the CDR3, the DNA is TGTGCCACCACGGTCGGGCCGCCACGAGAGACCCAGTACTTC.

This clonotype was observed at least ten times. The chain joins TRBV20-1 to TRBJ2-3; TRBD1 matches 7 bases. Trimming cost V 7 bases and J 6 bases; bases outside gene matches: 16. The CDR3 has 15 amino acids. Germline V gene data show CDR1 as DFQATT and CDR2 as SNEGSKA (reference sequence). This chain's CDR3 is CSDTILGQYPDTQYF. The DNA of the CDR3 is TGCAGTGATACTATATTGGGACAGTACCCCGATACGCAGTATTTT.

The chain is built from TRBV10-2 and TRBJ2-2; unclear D gene. Germline V gives CDR1 WSHSY, CDR2 SAAADI. V shed 6 bases and J shed 3 bases, with 8 bases lying between them. The CDR3 has 13 amino acids. DNA for the CDR3: TGCGCCAGCAGGGGCCTACACACCGGGGAGCTGTTTTTT. Translation gives CASRGLHTGELFF.

Turning to this clonotype: A read error may account for a junction end that differs from germline. This chain links TRBV24-1 with TRBJ2-1, with D tentatively TRBD2 (6 bases). The CDR3 sequence is 14 residues long. Germline CDR1 and CDR2: KGHDR and SFDVKD. Here the CDR3 DNA reads TGTGTCACCAGTGATTTGGGGGGAACGAATGAGCAGTTCTTC. Its translation: CVTSDLGGTNEQFF.

Only a few counts were recorded for this clonotype. The gene calls are TRBV29-1 and TRBJ2-1, with a possible D match to TRBD1 (5 bases). The length of the CDR3 is 12 residues. Germline V CDR1 and CDR2: SQVTM, ANQGSEA. V dropped 4 bases and J dropped 5 bases, with 9 bases sitting between them. CDR3 bases: TGCAGCGTTGTACAGGCGAACAATGAGCAGTTCTTC. Protein product: CSVVQANNEQFF.

In DNA form, the CDR3 reads TGTGCCATCAGTGATCGTAGCGGGGGGGCCACAGATACGCAGTATTTT. The encoded protein is CAISDRSGGATDTQYF. V gene TRBV10-3 combines with J gene TRBJ2-3, with 11 positions matching TRBD2. After removal of 3 bases from V and 2 bases from J, the junction contained 4 bases not matched to a gene. CDR3 size: 16 residues. Germline V gene lookup returns CDR1 ENHRY and CDR2 SYGVKD.

V usage is TRBV10-3 and J usage is TRBJ2-5, with unresolved D. V was cut by 4 bases and J by 5 bases, with 8 bases left in between. This CDR3 region has 12 residues. From germline, CDR1 is ENHRY and CDR2 SYGVKD. CDR3 DNA sequence: TGTGCCATCAGTGCCCAGCCGGAGACCCAGTACTTC. This encodes CAISAQPETQYF.

This clonotype was recorded a few times. The chain joins TRBV5-1 to TRBJ2-7; TRBD2 aligns across 9 bases. V shed 0 bases and J 7 bases; nucleotides not matched to a gene: 11. Germline V gene sequence: CDR1 SGHRS, CDR2 YFSETQ. CDR3 length: 16 amino acids. The CDR3 nucleotides are TGCGCCAGCAGCTTGGGGGCTGGCGGGAGGGCCGGGGAGCAGTACTTC. It codes for CASSLGAGGRAGEQYF.

This rearrangement joins TRBV6-5 to TRBJ2-4; D is uncertain. This CDR3 comprises 16 residues. V lost 0 bases to trimming and J lost 3 bases, with 12 bases between them. Germline V gives CDR1 MNHEY, CDR2 SVGAGI. The CDR3 loop reads CASSYSGRTHKNIQYF. Here the CDR3 DNA reads TGTGCCAGCAGTTACTCAGGCAGGACGCACAAAAACATTCAGTACTTC.

Notes on this clonotype: A single base separates this from a much larger clone, so it may be a read error. The CDR3 carries no conserved terminal phenylalanine or tryptophan, so it likely arises from a read error. The chain carries TRBV6-1 and TRBJ2-5; D uncertain. Trimming stripped 6 bases from V and 5 bases from J, with 13 bases between. Germline V lookup: CDR1 MNHNS, CDR2 SASEGT. The CDR3 is 13 residues long. The CDR3 DNA follows: TGTGCCAGCAGCCTACAACATGGGGAGACCCAGTACTCC. Residues: CASSLQHGETQYS.

This clonotype was seen ten or more times. This chain links TRBV5-1 with TRBJ1-5; the D is unclear. Germline V CDR1 and CDR2: SGHRS, YFSETQ. The CDR3 consists of 13 residues. V was clipped by 1 base and J by 0 bases, with 2 bases between them. The CDR3: CASSLYSNQPQHF. CDR3 nucleotide sequence: TGCGCCAGCAGCTTGTATAGCAATCAGCCCCAGCATTTT.

This clonotype has a handful of counts. The chain uses TRBV20-1 and TRBJ1-1; no firm D call. Germline V lookup: CDR1 DFQATT, CDR2 SNEGSKA (reference sequence). V lost 3 bases, J lost 3 bases, and 11 bases lay in between. This CDR3 is 13 amino acids long. The CDR3 DNA reads as TGCAGTGCTAGTAACAGAGCCTACACTGAAGCTTTCTTT. Its protein product is CSASNRAYTEAFF.

This chain uses TRBV9 with TRBJ2-1, with 8 bases matching TRBD1. The CDR3 runs 14 residues. CDR1 and CDR2 from the germline V gene are SGDLS and YYNGEE. Unmatched junction bases numbered 5, after V lost 3 bases and J lost 6 bases. CDR3 sequence reads: CASSAGTGSNEQFF. In nucleotides, the CDR3 is TGTGCCAGCAGCGCCGGGACAGGTTCCAATGAGCAGTTCTTC. The variable domain in full, with the rest retrieved from reference TRBV9 and TRBJ2-1, is DSGVTQTPKHLITATGQRVTLRCSPRSGDLSVYWYQQSLDQGLQFLIQYYNGEERAKGNILERFSAQQFPDLHSELNLSSLELGDSALYFCASSAGTGSNEQFFGPGTRLTVL.

The sample holds a few counts of this clonotype. J is TRBJ2-4 and V is TRBV12-3 or TRBV12-4; TRBD1 might be the D (5 bases). This CDR3 comprises 14 residues. The V and J ends lost 3 bases and 7 bases respectively, with 13 bases between them. Written as DNA, the CDR3 is TGTGCCAGCAGTTTTACCAGGGCACGGAACATTCAGTACTTC. Translation: CASSFTRARNIQYF.

There are a few counts of this clonotype. This chain joins TRBV27 and TRBJ2-7; D is possibly TRBD1 (6 bases). Trimming left V 6 bases short and J 2 bases short, with 11 bases between. This CDR3 comprises 13 residues. Germline CDR1 MNHEY, CDR2 SMNVEV (reference sequence). The CDR3 reads CASRGHTAYEQYF. The CDR3 DNA is TGTGCCAGCAGGGGACATACGGCCTACGAGCAGTACTTC.

The rearrangement links TRBV10-3 to TRBJ2-7; tentatively, D is TRBD2 (7 bases). CDR1 is ENHRY and CDR2 is SYGVKD in the germline V gene. The V end lost 10 bases, the J end lost 5 bases, and 15 bases lay between the germline ends. This CDR3 has 12 amino acids. Here the CDR3 reads CATRGAENEQYF. In nucleotides, the CDR3 is TGTGCCACCCGGGGGGCGGAGAACGAGCAGTACTTC.

This clonotype was picked up a small number of times. The V gene is TRBV7-2, the J gene TRBJ2-1; 12 nucleotides agree with TRBD2. Germline V gene data show CDR1 as SGHTA and CDR2 as FQGNSA. The length of the CDR3 is 15 residues. The ends lost 7 bases at V and 10 bases at J; junction bases unmatched: 11. The CDR3: CASTRSSGGAQEQFF. In DNA, the CDR3 is TGTGCCAGCACCCGGTCTAGCGGGGGGGCTCAAGAGCAGTTCTTC.

This sequence joins TRBV11-3 and TRBJ2-1; D is perhaps TRBD2 (5 bases). CDR1 and CDR2 (germline): SGHNT, YENEEA. The CDR3 has 13 residues. V shed 5 bases and J shed 2 bases, with 7 bases lying between them. The CDR3 region has the DNA TGTGCCAGCAGCGCCGGGGCCTACAATGAGCAGTTCTTC. Translating it yields CASSAGAYNEQFF.

This chain connects TRBV4-2 to TRBJ2-3, with D hard to call. V dropped 3 bases and J dropped 5 bases, with 15 bases sitting between them. CDR1 and CDR2 from the germline V gene are LGHNA and YNFKEQ. The CDR3 length is 15 residues. The CDR3 sequence: CASSHTRWPLDTQYF. CDR3 DNA: TGTGCCAGCAGCCACACCAGGTGGCCGCTAGATACGCAGTATTTT.

V and J are TRBV11-2 and TRBJ2-1; D is uncertain. CDR1 is SGHAT and CDR2 is FQNNGV in the germline V gene. The CDR3 covers 16 residues. V was shortened by 1 base and J by 0 bases, with 10 bases between the two germline ends. The DNA of the CDR3 is TGTGCCAGCAGCTTAGGTTACACGAGCTCCTACAATGAGCAGTTCTTC. It translates to CASSLGYTSSYNEQFF.

This clonotype occurred many times. The rearrangement uses TRBV24-1 and TRBJ2-1, with D hard to call. With 12 bases removed from V and 4 bases from J, the gap between germline ends came to 15 bases. The germline gives CDR1 KGHDR, CDR2 SFDVKD. CDR3 length equals 13 residues. The DNA of the CDR3 is TGTGCCCCGAACACCTACGGGTACAATGAGCAGTTCTTC. It codes for CAPNTYGYNEQFF.

This clonotype appeared a few times. The rearrangement joins TRBV6-1 to TRBJ2-2; D may be TRBD2 (5 bases). CDR1 is MNHNS and CDR2 is SASEGT in the germline V gene. This CDR3 has 15 amino acids. V lost 6 bases, J lost 1 base, and 12 bases lay in between. CDR3 bases: TGTGCCAGCAGAACCAGCGGAGAGAACACCGGGGAGCTGTTTTTT. It is translated as CASRTSGENTGELFF.

In this sample, this clonotype turned up many times. The chain has TRBV20-1 and TRBJ1-2; no clear D. V was cut by 6 bases and J by 2 bases, with 4 bases left in between. Germline V gene lookup returns CDR1 DFQATT and CDR2 SNEGSKA (reference sequence). CDR3 length equals 10 residues. The CDR3 DNA follows: TGCAGTGCAGAGAACTATGGCTACACCTTC. Translated, it gives CSAENYGYTF.

The rearrangement joins TRBV27 to TRBJ2-3; perhaps TRBD2 as D (6 bases). Germline CDR1 reads MNHEY; CDR2 reads SMNVEV (reference sequence). The CDR3 totals 17 residues. V was pared by 4 bases and J by 1 base, with 18 bases between. The chain's CDR3 is CASSSRLGATRTDTQYF. In DNA, the CDR3 is TGTGCCAGCAGTTCAAGACTAGGGGCCACCCGCACAGATACGCAGTATTTT.

The table lists this clonotype with a few counts. The CDR3 reads CATSSPERQGAFEQYF. The CDR3 DNA reads as TGTGCCACCAGCAGTCCCGAACGCCAGGGGGCCTTTGAGCAGTACTTC. V usage is TRBV15 and J usage is TRBJ2-7, with 8 nucleotides matching TRBD1. Germline lookup yields CDR1 LNHNV and CDR2 YYDKDF (reference sequence). This CDR3 is built from 16 residues. V trimming: 3 bases; J trimming: 7 bases; junction bases outside the gene matches: 14. The whole variable domain, filled in from reference TRBV15 and TRBJ2-7, reads DAMVIQNPRYQVTQFGKPVTLSCSQTLNHNVMYWYQQKSSQAPKLLFHYYDKDFNNEADTPDNFQSRRPNTSFCFLDIRSPGLGDTAMYLCATSSPERQGAFEQYFGPGTRLTVT.

The chain employs TRBV5-1 and TRBJ2-7; the D call may be TRBD1 or TRBD2 (5 bases each). The CDR3 has 14 amino acids. Trimming removed 2 bases at V and 5 bases at J, with 14 bases between. Per germline, CDR1 SGHRS and CDR2 YFSETQ. CDR3 coding DNA: TGCGCCAGCAGCTTTCCATCCGGGACGGACGAGCAGTACTTC. Its protein is CASSFPSGTDEQYF.

The chain joins TRBV7-2 to TRBJ2-1; 8 nucleotides line up with TRBD2. The CDR3 spans 15 residues. With 6 bases clipped from V and 4 bases from J, the junction kept 8 bases outside the gene matches. Germline V gives CDR1 SGHTA, CDR2 FQGNSA. CDR3 nucleotide sequence: TGTGCCAGCAGTTCTTTTAGCGGGGAATACAATGAGCAGTTCTTC. Amino acid sequence: CASSSFSGEYNEQFF.

The rearrangement uses TRBV10-3 and TRBJ2-7; D not certain. Trimming stripped 4 bases from V and 2 bases from J, with 12 bases between. The CDR3 is 14 residues long. Germline CDR1 and CDR2: ENHRY and SYGVKD. In nucleotides, the CDR3 is TGTGCCATCAGTGCGGATGCCAGCACCTACGAGCAGTACTTC. This codes for CAISADASTYEQYF.

V is TRBV7-3 and J is TRBJ2-2; 9 nucleotides line up with TRBD1. V shed 7 bases and J 9 bases; nucleotides not matched to a gene: 6. CDR3 length: 13 residues. Germline V gene data show CDR1 as SGHTA and CDR2 as FQGTGA. CDR3 sequence reads: CASKTGGARELFF. Here the CDR3 DNA reads TGTGCCAGCAAGACAGGGGGGGCCAGGGAGCTGTTTTTT. Supplemented by reference TRBV7-3 and TRBJ2-2, the full variable domain reads GAGVSQTPSNKVTEKGKYVELRCDPISGHTALYWYRQSLGQGPEFLIYFQGTGAADDSGLPNDRFFAVRPEGSVSTLKIQRTERGDSAVYLCASKTGGARELFFGEGSRLTVL.

This rearrangement joins TRBV30 to TRBJ1-1; no definite D call. CDR1 is GTSNPN and CDR2 is SVGIG in the germline V gene (reference sequence). Trimming shortened V by 5 bases and J by 0 bases, and 7 bases separated the two germline ends. CDR3 length: 12 residues. The CDR3 DNA is TGTGCCTGGTCAGCTTTGAACACTGAAGCTTTCTTT. Protein: CAWSALNTEAFF.

V usage is TRBV6-2 or TRBV6-3 and J usage is TRBJ2-1; 9 nucleotides agree with TRBD2. Trimming cost V 0 bases and J 0 bases; bases outside gene matches: 15. This CDR3 is built from 21 residues. Germline values: CDR1 MNHEY, CDR2 SVGEGT. CDR3 nucleotides: TGTGCCAGCAGTTACTCGGGGCTAGCGGGGACACCGCCCAGCTCCTACAATGAGCAGTTCTTC. This translates into CASSYSGLAGTPPSSYNEQFF.